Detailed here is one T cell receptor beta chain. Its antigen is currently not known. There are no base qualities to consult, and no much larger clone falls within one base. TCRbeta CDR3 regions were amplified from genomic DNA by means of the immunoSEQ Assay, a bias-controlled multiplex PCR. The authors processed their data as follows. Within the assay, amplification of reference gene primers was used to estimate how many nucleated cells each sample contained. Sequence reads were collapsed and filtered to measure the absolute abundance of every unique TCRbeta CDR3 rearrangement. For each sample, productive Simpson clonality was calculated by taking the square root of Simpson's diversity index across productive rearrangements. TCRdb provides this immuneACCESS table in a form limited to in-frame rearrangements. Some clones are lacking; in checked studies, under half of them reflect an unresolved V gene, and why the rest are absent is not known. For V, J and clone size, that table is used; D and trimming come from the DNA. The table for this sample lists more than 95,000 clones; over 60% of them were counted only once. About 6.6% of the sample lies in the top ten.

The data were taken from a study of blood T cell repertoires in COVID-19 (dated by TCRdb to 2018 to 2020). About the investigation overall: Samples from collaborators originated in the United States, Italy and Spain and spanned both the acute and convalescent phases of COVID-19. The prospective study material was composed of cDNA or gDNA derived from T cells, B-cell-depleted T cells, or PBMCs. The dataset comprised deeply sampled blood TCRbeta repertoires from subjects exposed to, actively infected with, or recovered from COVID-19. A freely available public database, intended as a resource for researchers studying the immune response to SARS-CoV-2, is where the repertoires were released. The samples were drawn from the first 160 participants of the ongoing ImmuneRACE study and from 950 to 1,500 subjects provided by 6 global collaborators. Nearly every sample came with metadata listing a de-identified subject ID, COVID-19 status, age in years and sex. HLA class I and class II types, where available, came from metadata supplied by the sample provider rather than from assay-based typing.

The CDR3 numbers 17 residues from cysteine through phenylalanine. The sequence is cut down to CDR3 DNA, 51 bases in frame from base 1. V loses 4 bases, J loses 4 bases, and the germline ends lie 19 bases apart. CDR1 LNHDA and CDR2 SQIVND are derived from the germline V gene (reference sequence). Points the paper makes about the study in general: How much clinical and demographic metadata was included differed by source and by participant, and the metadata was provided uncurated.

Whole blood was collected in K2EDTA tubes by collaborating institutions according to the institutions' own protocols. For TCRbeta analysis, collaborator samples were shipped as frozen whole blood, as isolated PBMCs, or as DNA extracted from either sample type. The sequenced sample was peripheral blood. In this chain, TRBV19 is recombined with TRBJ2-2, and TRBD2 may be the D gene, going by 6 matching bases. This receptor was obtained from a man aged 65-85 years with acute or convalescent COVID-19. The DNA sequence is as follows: TGTGCCAGTAGTACCCGACGGGGAGGACTATCCACCGGGGAGCTGTTTTTT. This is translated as CASSTRRGGLSTGELFF.